Listed below are T cell receptor beta chains from one sample, sequenced in a study of human versus mouse CDR3 diversity and MHC coevolution. Clones were read by immunoSEQ multiplex PCR, and TCRdb kept only the in-frame ones, dropping some. Of some 80,000 clones listed, roughly 92% are singletons. Specimen: naive CD4+ T cells from blood. These receptors all come from a person aged 30-70 years in good health. Each CDR3 is given with its conserved first and last residue. The D gene is left open where the match is weak. Size values are once, few and many counts, or a class for expanded clones, and some rows have none.

clone_size j_call cdr3_length d_call v_call cdr3_nt cdr3_aa
- TRBJ2-2 14 - TRBV5-5 TGTGCCAGCAGCTTGTCGACTAACACCGGGGAGCTGTTTTTT CASSLSTNTGELFF
- TRBJ2-7 11 - TRBV20-1 TGCAGTGGCAGGGAAAACTACGAGCAGTACTTC CSGRENYEQYF
once TRBJ2-5 15 TRBD1 TRBV10-3 TGTGCCATCAGTGCTCCGGGACAGGGCTCGGAGACCCAGTACTTC CAISAPGQGSETQYF
- TRBJ2-5 18 - TRBV5-1 TGCGCCAGCAGCTTGCCCCAGGGCCAGCGAGTGTACCAAGAGACCCAGTACTTC CASSLPQGQRVYQETQYF
- TRBJ1-1 15 - TRBV30 TGTGCCTGGACGCGGGGGAGTCGGAGGAACACTGAAGCTTTCTTT CAWTRGSRRNTEAFF
- TRBJ2-5 18 TRBD1 TRBV18 TGTGCCAGCTCACCACTTCATTTACAGGGGGTAGGACAAGAGACCCAGTACTTC CASSPLHLQGVGQETQYF
- TRBJ2-7 15 TRBD1 TRBV19 TGTGCCAGTAGTAACGGGGACAGCCTTTCCTACGAGCAGTACTTC CASSNGDSLSYEQYF
- TRBJ1-4 12 - TRBV19 TGTGCCGCCGGGGGGGTGCGAGAAAAACTGTTTTTT CAAGGVREKLFF
- TRBJ1-5 15 - TRBV5-1 TGCGCCAGCAGCTTGGACGGGGTTGGCAATCAGCCCCAGCATTTT CASSLDGVGNQPQHF
- TRBJ1-3 15 TRBD1 TRBV9 TGTGCCAGCAGCGCCCGGGCAGGGGGTGGAAACACCATATATTTT CASSARAGGGNTIYF
- TRBJ2-1 15 TRBD2 TRBV5-5 TGTGCCAGCAGCGAGGGACTAGCGGGCTTCAATGAGCAGTTCTTC CASSEGLAGFNEQFF
- TRBJ2-5 11 - TRBV28 TGTGCCAGCGGACACCGGGAGACCCAGTACTTC CASGHRETQYF
- TRBJ1-1 14 - TRBV5-1 TGCGCCAGCAGCGCTGGCGGTTCTGGCACTGAAGCTTTCTTT CASSAGGSGTEAFF
- TRBJ2-3 15 TRBD2 TRBV7-9 TGTGCCACGGACAGCGGGAGGGCCTCGACAGATACGCAGTATTTT CATDSGRASTDTQYF
once TRBJ2-7 17 TRBD1 TRBV27 TGTGCCAGCAGTCCCCGGGACAGCCCCTCCACCTCCTACGAGCAGTACTTC CASSPRDSPSTSYEQYF
few TRBJ1-3 11 - TRBV18 TGTGCCAGCTCACCGGAGAACACCATATATTTT CASSPENTIYF
- TRBJ2-3 17 - TRBV4-1 TGCGCCAGCAGCCAAGATAAAGGCGGGTATAGCACAGATACGCAGTATTTT CASSQDKGGYSTDTQYF
- TRBJ2-7 18 TRBD1 TRBV27 TGTGCCAGCAGACCGGGACAGGGGGCGAATCTGGCCGACTACGAGCAGTACTTC CASRPGQGANLADYEQYF